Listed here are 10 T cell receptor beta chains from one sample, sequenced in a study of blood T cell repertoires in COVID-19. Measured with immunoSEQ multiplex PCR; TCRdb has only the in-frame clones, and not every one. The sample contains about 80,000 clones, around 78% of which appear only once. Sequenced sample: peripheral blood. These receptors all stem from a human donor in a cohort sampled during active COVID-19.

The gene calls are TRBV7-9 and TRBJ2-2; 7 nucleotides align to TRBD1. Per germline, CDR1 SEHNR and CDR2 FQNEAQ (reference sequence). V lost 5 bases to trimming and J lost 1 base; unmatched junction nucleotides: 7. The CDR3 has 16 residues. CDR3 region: CASSTSGTENTGELFF. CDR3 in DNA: TGTGCCAGCAGCACCTCCGGGACAGAGAACACCGGGGAGCTGTTTTTT.

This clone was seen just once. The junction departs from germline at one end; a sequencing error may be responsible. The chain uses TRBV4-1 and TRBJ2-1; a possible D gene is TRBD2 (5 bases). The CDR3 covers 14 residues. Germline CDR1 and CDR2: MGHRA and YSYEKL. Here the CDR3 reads CTSSQAGERNEQFF. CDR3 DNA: TGCACCAGCAGCCAAGCCGGGGAGCGCAATGAGCAGTTCTTC.

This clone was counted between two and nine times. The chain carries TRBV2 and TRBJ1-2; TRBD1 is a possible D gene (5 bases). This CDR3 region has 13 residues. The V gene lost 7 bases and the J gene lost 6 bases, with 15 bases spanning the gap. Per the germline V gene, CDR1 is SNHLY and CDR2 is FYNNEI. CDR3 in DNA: TGTGCCAGCACCGAGGGAGGGACCCATGGCTACACCTTC. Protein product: CASTEGGTHGYTF.

CDR3 sequence reads: CASSVEAGGHYGYTF. DNA for the CDR3: TGTGCCAGCAGCGTAGAGGCAGGGGGGCACTATGGCTACACCTTC. The rearrangement uses TRBV9 and TRBJ1-2; 7 bases agree with TRBD1. V lost 0 bases to trimming and J lost 3 bases; unmatched junction nucleotides: 5. The CDR3 is 15 residues long. Germline values: CDR1 SGDLS, CDR2 YYNGEE.

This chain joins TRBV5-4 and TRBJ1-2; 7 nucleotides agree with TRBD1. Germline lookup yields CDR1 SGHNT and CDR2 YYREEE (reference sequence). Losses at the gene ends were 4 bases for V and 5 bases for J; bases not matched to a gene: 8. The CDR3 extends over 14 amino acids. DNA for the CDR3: TGTGCCAGCAGCCCACCGGGACAGCCATATGGCTACACCTTC. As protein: CASSPPGQPYGYTF.

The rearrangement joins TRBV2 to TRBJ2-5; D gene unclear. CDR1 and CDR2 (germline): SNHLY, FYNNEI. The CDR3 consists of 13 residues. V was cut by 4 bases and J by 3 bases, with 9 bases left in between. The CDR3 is CASSVWRKETQYF. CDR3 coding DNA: TGTGCCAGCAGTGTTTGGCGGAAAGAGACCCAGTACTTC.

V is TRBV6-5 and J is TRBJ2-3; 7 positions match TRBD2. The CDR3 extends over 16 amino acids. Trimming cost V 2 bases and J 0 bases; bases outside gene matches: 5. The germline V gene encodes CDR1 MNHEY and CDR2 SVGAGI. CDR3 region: CASSYTLAPSTDTQYF. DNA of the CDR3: TGTGCCAGCAGTTACACACTAGCGCCGAGCACAGATACGCAGTATTTT.

The CDR3 loop is CASSEKGLAPNTGELFF. CDR3 bases: TGTGCCAGCAGCGAGAAGGGACTAGCGCCGAACACCGGGGAGCTGTTTTTT. This chain uses TRBV7-8 with TRBJ2-2, with 10 bases matching TRBD2. V lost 5 bases to trimming and J lost 0 bases; unmatched junction nucleotides: 6. The CDR3 is made up of 17 amino acids. The V gene's germline CDR1 is SGHVS and CDR2 FQNEAQ. Supplemented by reference TRBV7-8 and TRBJ2-2, the full variable domain reads GAGVSQSPRYKVAKRGQDVALRCDPISGHVSLFWYQQALGQGPEFLTYFQNEAQLDKSGLPSDRFFAERPEGSVSTLKIQRTQQEDSAVYLCASSEKGLAPNTGELFFGEGSRLTVL.

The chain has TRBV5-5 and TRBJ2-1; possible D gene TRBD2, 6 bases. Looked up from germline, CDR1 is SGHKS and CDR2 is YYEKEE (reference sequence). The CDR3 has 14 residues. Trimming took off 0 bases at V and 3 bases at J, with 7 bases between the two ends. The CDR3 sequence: CASSLVGGYNEQFF. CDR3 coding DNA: TGTGCCAGCAGCTTGGTGGGAGGCTACAATGAGCAGTTCTTC.

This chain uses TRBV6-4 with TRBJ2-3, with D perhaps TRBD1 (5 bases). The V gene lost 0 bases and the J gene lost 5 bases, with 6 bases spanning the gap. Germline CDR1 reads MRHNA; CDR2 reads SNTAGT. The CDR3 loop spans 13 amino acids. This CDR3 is CASSDSQGDTQYF. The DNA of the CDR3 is TGTGCCAGCAGTGACTCGCAGGGAGATACGCAGTATTTT.